The 24 T cell receptor beta chains presented below share a single source sample, sequenced in a study of shared clonotypes between healthy human individuals. Measured with immunoSEQ multiplex PCR; TCRdb has only the in-frame clones, and not every one. The sample records millions of clones, approximately 92% being singletons. Sequences were obtained from naive CD4+ T cells sorted from blood. Sample subset: CD45RA+ positively selected. These receptors were collected from a young man in good health.

This CDR3 reads CAWTSASYEQYF. CDR3 nucleotide sequence: TGTGCCTGGACTAGCGCGTCCTACGAGCAGTACTTC. The rearrangement links TRBV30 to TRBJ2-7; perhaps TRBD2 as D (6 bases). Between the trimmed V and J ends, which lost 4 bases and 1 base, there was a span of 8 bases. Germline V gives CDR1 GTSNPN, CDR2 SVGIG (reference sequence). CDR3 length: 12 residues. Using reference TRBV30 and TRBJ2-7 for the parts outside the CDR3, the full variable domain is SQTIHQWPATLVQPVGSPLSLECTVEGTSNPNLYWYRQAAGRGLQLLFYSVGIGQISSEVPQNLSASRPQDRQFILSSKKLLLSDSGFYLCAWTSASYEQYFGPGTRLTVT.

The chain employs TRBV15 and TRBJ2-7, with 11 bases identical to TRBD2. Germline V gene sequence: CDR1 LNHNV, CDR2 YYDKDF (reference sequence). With 0 bases clipped from V and 6 bases from J, the junction kept 4 bases outside the gene matches. This CDR3 is 15 amino acids long. CDR3 sequence reads: CATSRETSGMGEQYF. CDR3 in DNA: TGTGCCACCAGCAGAGAGACTAGCGGGATGGGCGAGCAGTACTTC.

The rearrangement uses TRBV6-5 and TRBJ1-3; D gene unclear. The CDR3 spans 15 residues. The germline gives CDR1 MNHEY, CDR2 SVGAGI. V lost 2 bases to trimming and J lost 0 bases, with 8 bases between them. Here the CDR3 DNA reads TGTGCCAGCAGTTACGAGCCGGGCTCTGGAAACACCATATATTTT. This codes for CASSYEPGSGNTIYF.

This chain joins TRBV30 and TRBJ1-6, with D possibly TRBD1 on 6 matching bases. Germline loops: CDR1 GTSNPN, CDR2 SVGIG (reference sequence). The CDR3 extends over 14 amino acids. V lost 2 bases, J lost 7 bases, and 12 bases lay in between. The CDR3 loop is CAWSLYRDNSPLHF. DNA of the CDR3: TGTGCCTGGAGTTTATACAGGGACAATTCACCCCTCCACTTT.

The V call is TRBV7-9, the J call TRBJ2-1; 9 nucleotides match TRBD2. CDR1 SEHNR and CDR2 FQNEAQ come from the germline V gene (reference sequence). The CDR3 is 17 residues long. V gave up 2 bases and J gave up 1 base; unmatched junction bases: 6. DNA of the CDR3: TGTGCCAGCAGCTTATGGGCTAGCGGGATTTCCTACAATGAGCAGTTCTTC. It encodes CASSLWASGISYNEQFF.

This chain joins TRBV10-3 and TRBJ2-2; 7 bases match TRBD2. CDR3 length: 18 amino acids. Germline values: CDR1 ENHRY, CDR2 SYGVKD. V shed 6 bases and J 4 bases; nucleotides not matched to a gene: 17. The chain's CDR3 is CAISGGRGAWLSTGELFF. The CDR3 coding sequence is TGTGCCATCAGCGGAGGGAGGGGCGCCTGGTTGAGCACCGGGGAGCTGTTTTTT.

This chain joins TRBV25-1 and TRBJ2-1; TRBD2 matches at 8 bases. This CDR3 contains 18 residues. Per germline, CDR1 MGHDK and CDR2 SYGVNS. V was pared by 0 bases and J by 1 base, with 8 bases of the junction left unmatched. The chain's CDR3 is CASSEYIRGGGSYNEQFF. In DNA, the CDR3 is TGTGCCAGCAGTGAATATATTCGGGGGGGCGGTTCCTACAATGAGCAGTTCTTC.

The rearrangement uses TRBV30 and TRBJ1-5, with TRBD1 identical over 10 bases. The CDR3 is 14 residues long. The V segment lost 3 bases and the J segment 4 bases; nucleotides outside the gene matches: 3. Germline CDR1 GTSNPN, CDR2 SVGIG (reference sequence). CDR3 amino acids: CAWSPGQGNQPQHF. The CDR3 bases are TGTGCCTGGAGCCCGGGACAGGGGAATCAGCCCCAGCATTTT.

The chain links TRBV19 to TRBJ1-2; D not certain. The length of the CDR3 is 15 residues. Trimming took off 9 bases at V and 4 bases at J, with 21 bases between the two ends. From germline, CDR1 is LNHDA and CDR2 SQIVND (reference sequence). The CDR3, as DNA: TGTGCCAGCAGCACCTTAATTCAGGTTTTCTATGGCTACACCTTC. Translated, it gives CASSTLIQVFYGYTF.

The chain joins TRBV14 to TRBJ2-1; no clear D gene. In germline, CDR1 is SGHDN, CDR2 FVKESK. The CDR3 loop spans 14 amino acids. V lost 3 bases, J lost 9 bases, and 15 bases lay in between. The CDR3 coding sequence is TGTGCCAGCAGCCAGCCGGACCAATGGAGTGAGCAGTTCTTC. Translated, it gives CASSQPDQWSEQFF.

The CDR3 loop reads CASSGAINYGYTF. In DNA, the CDR3 is TGCGCCAGCAGCGGGGCCATCAACTATGGCTACACCTTC. The chain carries TRBV5-1 and TRBJ1-2; tentative D call: TRBD1 (5 bases). The V and J ends lost 4 bases and 2 bases respectively, with 9 bases between them. CDR1 and CDR2 from the germline V gene are SGHRS and YFSETQ. The CDR3 has 13 residues. Using reference TRBV5-1 and TRBJ1-2 for the parts outside the CDR3, the full variable domain is KAGVTQTPRYLIKTRGQQVTLSCSPISGHRSVSWYQQTPGQGLQFLFEYFSETQRNKGNFPGRFSGRQFSNSRSEMNVSTLELGDSALYLCASSGAINYGYTFGSGTRLTVV.

This clone was observed a single time. The gene calls are TRBV5-1 and TRBJ1-4; D is unresolved. The CDR3 is 16 amino acids. Trimming took 0 bases from V and 10 from J, leaving 19 bases between them. CDR1 is SGHRS, CDR2 YFSETQ, per germline. DNA for the CDR3: TGCGCCAGCAGCTTGGTAGGTCGGACGGCGAGTGGAAAACTGTTTTTT. Its translation: CASSLVGRTASGKLFF.

This chain uses TRBV4-3 with TRBJ1-6, with TRBD1 matching 7 bases. V dropped 1 base and J dropped 9; count of bases not matched to a gene: 9. The germline CDR1 and CDR2 sequences are LGHNA and YSLEER. CDR3 length: 16 amino acids. CDR3 amino acids: CASSQVGGGSSSPLHF. The CDR3 nucleotides read TGCGCCAGCAGCCAAGTGGGAGGGGGCTCCAGTTCACCCCTCCACTTT.

The rearrangement joins TRBV5-1 to TRBJ2-2, with D possibly matching TRBD1 (5 bases). With 4 bases removed from V and 1 base from J, the gap between germline ends came to 11 bases. There are 15 residues in the CDR3. Germline loops: CDR1 SGHRS, CDR2 YFSETQ. CDR3 in amino acids: CASSRSTENTGELFF. DNA of the CDR3: TGCGCCAGCAGCCGCTCGACAGAGAACACCGGGGAGCTGTTTTTT.

Notes on this clone: Other nucleotide sequences from this sample produce the same CDR3. The chain links TRBV15 to TRBJ2-1; perhaps TRBD2 as D (6 bases). Germline CDR1 is LNHNV and CDR2 is YYDKDF (reference sequence). V shed 0 bases and J shed 6 bases, with 12 bases lying between them. The CDR3 has 15 amino acids. CDR3 nucleotide sequence: TGTGCCACCAGCAGAGATTACGGGGGATCCAATGAGCAGTTCTTC. This encodes CATSRDYGGSNEQFF. Full variable domain (outside the CDR3, taken from reference TRBV15 and TRBJ2-1): DAMVIQNPRYQVTQFGKPVTLSCSQTLNHNVMYWYQQKSSQAPKLLFHYYDKDFNNEADTPDNFQSRRPNTSFCFLDIRSPGLGDTAMYLCATSRDYGGSNEQFFGPGTRLTVL.

V and J are TRBV19 and TRBJ2-7, with D tentatively TRBD1 or TRBD2 (6 bases each). CDR1 is LNHDA and CDR2 is SQIVND in the germline V gene (reference sequence). The V and J ends lost 7 bases and 3 bases respectively, with 10 bases between them. The CDR3 covers 12 residues. The CDR3 here is CASTGGGYEQYF. CDR3 bases: TGTGCCAGTACCGGAGGGGGCTACGAGCAGTACTTC.

The V call is TRBV28, the J call TRBJ1-5, with D maybe TRBD1 (5 bases). Looked up from germline, CDR1 is MDHEN and CDR2 is SYDVKM. The CDR3 consists of 14 residues. V was cut by 6 bases and J by 11 bases, with 20 bases left in between. Written as DNA, the CDR3 is TGTGCCAGCAGCCCGACAGTGCCTCGCGGGGCCCAGCATTTT. Translated: CASSPTVPRGAQHF.

The chain employs TRBV5-6 and TRBJ1-3; D call uncertain. Germline lookup yields CDR1 SGHDT and CDR2 YYEEEE. The CDR3 contains 15 residues. V lost 1 base and J lost 2, with 10 bases in between. In DNA form, the CDR3 reads TGTGCCAGCAGCTTGAATCTTGGGGCTGGAAACACCATATATTTT. Its protein product is CASSLNLGAGNTIYF.

Turning to this clone: This specimen includes other DNA sequences encoding the same CDR3. The chain employs TRBV5-1 and TRBJ1-3; 7 bases map to TRBD1. Germline V gene sequence: CDR1 SGHRS, CDR2 YFSETQ. This CDR3 contains 15 residues. The trim removed 0 bases at V and 3 bases at J, leaving 3 bases unmatched. CDR3 bases: TGCGCCAGCAGCTTGGAGGGACAGAGTGGAAACACCATATATTTT. As protein: CASSLEGQSGNTIYF. The full variable domain, in which reference TRBV5-1 and TRBJ1-3 provide the parts outside the CDR3, is KAGVTQTPRYLIKTRGQQVTLSCSPISGHRSVSWYQQTPGQGLQFLFEYFSETQRNKGNFPGRFSGRQFSNSRSEMNVSTLELGDSALYLCASSLEGQSGNTIYFGEGSWLTVV.

The chain links TRBV6-1 to TRBJ1-2; TRBD1 agrees at 7 bases. Germline trimming cut 10 bases from V and 11 bases from J; bases unmatched to any gene: 4. This CDR3 contains 9 residues. The V gene's germline CDR1 is MNHNS and CDR2 SASEGT. The CDR3 here is CATTGVYTF. CDR3 coding DNA: TGTGCCACTACAGGGGTTTACACCTTC.

The chain recombines TRBV6-5 with TRBJ2-5; TRBD2 might be the D (5 bases). The V gene lost 8 bases and the J gene lost 0 bases, with 10 bases spanning the gap. The CDR3 runs to 13 residues. Germline V gene data show CDR1 as MNHEY and CDR2 as SVGAGI. CDR3 nucleotides: TGTGCCAGCCATAGAGGGTACCAAGAGACCCAGTACTTC. It is translated as CASHRGYQETQYF.

The genes are TRBV14 and TRBJ2-3; TRBD1 or TRBD2 may be the D gene (6 bases each). Germline assignment: CDR1 SGHDN and CDR2 FVKESK. V lost 5 bases and J 3 bases, leaving 15 bases between the germline ends. The CDR3 has 15 residues. Here the CDR3 DNA reads TGTGCCAGCAGCAGGAGGGGGAGAGGGACAGATACGCAGTATTTT. It encodes CASSRRGRGTDTQYF.

The chain employs TRBV4-1 and TRBJ2-7; 8 bases agree with TRBD1. J was trimmed by 3 bases and V by 5 bases; bases with no gene match: 6. The CDR3 is made up of 14 amino acids. Germline V CDR1 and CDR2: MGHRA, YSYEKL. The CDR3 here is CASSSLDRDYEQYF. CDR3 bases: TGCGCCAGCAGCTCACTGGACAGGGACTACGAGCAGTACTTC.

About this clone itself: Other DNA variants within this sample encode the same CDR3. The rearrangement joins TRBV5-4 to TRBJ2-4; no clear D. CDR1 SGHNT and CDR2 YYREEE come from the germline V gene (reference sequence). The CDR3 runs 15 residues. Trimming pared 0 bases from V and 0 bases from J, leaving 7 bases between. CDR3 DNA: TGTGCCAGCAGCTTGGCACCGGGAGCCAAAAACATTCAGTACTTC. Translating it yields CASSLAPGAKNIQYF. Looking up the rest from reference TRBV5-4 and TRBJ2-4 gives the full variable domain: ETGVTQSPTHLIKTRGQQVTLRCSSQSGHNTVSWYQQALGQGPQFIFQYYREEENGRGNFPPRFSGLQFPNYSSELNVNALELDDSALYLCASSLAPGAKNIQYFGAGTRLSVL.